This note documents a single T cell receptor (beta chain) sequence. The V and J ends lost 2 bases and 3 bases, in that order; junction bases with no gene match: 3. Germline CDR1 MNHNS, CDR2 SASEGT. The CDR3 length is 15 residues. The sample belongs to a study of blood T cell repertoires in COVID-19. Study summary: The samples span acute and convalescent COVID-19 from the United States, Italy and Spain. Sources were T cells, B-cell-depleted T cells, or PBMCs; the material itself was cDNA or gDNA.

Measured with immunoSEQ multiplex PCR; TCRdb has only the in-frame clones, and not every one. The data show about 280,000 clones, with roughly 86% seen just once and about 11% held by the top ten. One Seattle source followed patients from active infection through their disease course. This receptor was taken from a woman aged 25 to 39 with COVID-19, enrolled during active disease. The sequencing sample was made of peripheral blood. The rearrangement uses TRBV6-1 and TRBJ1-3; 8 bases fit TRBD1. The CDR3, as DNA: TGTGCCAGCAGTGAACAGGGGGCTTTTGGAAACACCATATATTTT. This sequence encodes CASSEQGAFGNTIYF.